The sequence of this T cell receptor beta chain was determined in a study of CD4 T cells in relation to SARS-CoV-2 and coronaviruses. Study-level background: After around 10 days of antigen culture, PBMC TCR beta CDR3s were sequenced.

Notes on this clone: Its antigen is unidentified.

V shed 2 bases and J 4 bases; nucleotides not matched to a gene: 9. This CDR3 is 16 amino acids long. Germline assignment: CDR1 MNHEY and CDR2 SVGAGI. This table comes from immunoSEQ multiplex PCR, and its TCRdb copy is limited to in-frame clones, with some not included. The sample lists 15,000 or so clones; 82% were seen once. CD4+ T cells from unexposed donors were obtained before the COVID-19 pandemic (2011-2018). After less than 11 days of culture, CD4+ T cells were isolated. The V call is TRBV6-5, the J call TRBJ1-1; 8 positions match TRBD1. The source is a human donor in good health. What was sequenced was CD4+ T cells from PBMCs, cultured in vitro. The CDR3 DNA follows: TGTGCCAGCAGTTACGACCAGGGGGCAACTTTCACTGAAGCTTTCTTT. Amino acid sequence: CASSYDQGATFTEAFF.